This passage covers 10 T cell receptor beta chains from one sample sequenced in a study of long-term antiretroviral therapy in people with HIV. immunoSEQ v3.0 was run at survey level. The repertoire was sequenced with immunoSEQ multiplex PCR; TCRdb's copy has only in-frame clones and lacks some. Of some 35,000 clones in the sample, about four fifths were seen once. The sequencing here drew on unsorted PBMCs, taken 3 years after starting antiretroviral therapy. The receptors were sampled from a man aged 50 to 60 with HIV.

This clone was counted a few times. CDR3 in DNA: TGTGCCAGCAGCGTAGCTGGGGGGGCGCGGGACGAGCAGTACTTC. This sequence encodes CASSVAGGARDEQYF. The rearrangement uses TRBV9 and TRBJ2-7, with a possible D match to TRBD2 (7 bases). Trimming took off 0 bases at V and 5 bases at J, with 15 bases between the two ends. Germline V gene sequence: CDR1 SGDLS, CDR2 YYNGEE. The CDR3 covers 15 residues.

This clone was detected once. The chain recombines TRBV6-6 with TRBJ1-1, with TRBD1 matching over 9 bases. There are 15 residues in the CDR3. Germline V lookup: CDR1 MNHNY, CDR2 SVGAGI (reference sequence). The V segment lost 6 bases and the J segment 2 bases; nucleotides outside the gene matches: 7. The CDR3 DNA is TGTGCCAGCAGCCTGGGACAGGGTTTTAACACTGAAGCTTTCTTT. Translation gives CASSLGQGFNTEAFF.

The chain is built from TRBV28 and TRBJ1-1; D remains ambiguous. Germline V gene lookup returns CDR1 MDHEN and CDR2 SYDVKM. V was shortened by 3 bases and J by 3 bases, with 5 bases between the two germline ends. The CDR3 is made up of 12 amino acids. CDR3 in DNA: TGTGCCAGCAGTTTGAGGTACACTGAAGCTTTCTTT. Translation: CASSLRYTEAFF.

The chain carries TRBV19 and TRBJ2-3; D gene uncertain. Trimming shortened V by 5 bases and J by 1 base, and 7 bases separated the two germline ends. This CDR3 comprises 13 residues. Germline CDR1 and CDR2: LNHDA and SQIVND (reference sequence). Here the CDR3 DNA reads TGTGCCAGTAGTTCCAGTGGCACAGATACGCAGTATTTT. This sequence encodes CASSSSGTDTQYF.

The genes are TRBV30 and TRBJ2-6, with unresolved D. The V gene's germline CDR1 is GTSNPN and CDR2 SVGIG (reference sequence). The CDR3 is 14 residues long. V lost 1 base, J lost 2 bases, and 6 bases lay in between. The CDR3 is CAWSGITGANVLTF. The CDR3 nucleotides read TGTGCCTGGAGTGGGATCACTGGGGCCAACGTCCTGACTTTC.

The chain couples TRBV4-1 to TRBJ1-4, with D unresolved. The CDR3 is made up of 14 amino acids. CDR1 is MGHRA and CDR2 is YSYEKL in the germline V gene. Between the trimmed V and J ends, which lost 0 bases and 5 bases, there was a span of 7 bases. In DNA form, the CDR3 reads TGCGCCAGCAGCCAAGAGACTTTCAATGAAAAACTGTTTTTT. Encoded protein: CASSQETFNEKLFF.

The rearrangement uses TRBV5-1 and TRBJ2-5, with D perhaps TRBD1 or TRBD2 (5 bases each). Germline V gene lookup returns CDR1 SGHRS and CDR2 YFSETQ. Trimming pared 4 bases from V and 2 bases from J, leaving 12 bases between. The CDR3 is 14 residues long. CDR3 sequence (DNA): TGCGCCAGCAGCCGGGGACGGGTGCAAGAGACCCAGTACTTC. This sequence encodes CASSRGRVQETQYF. The full variable domain, with the rest looked up from reference TRBV5-1 and TRBJ2-5, is KAGVTQTPRYLIKTRGQQVTLSCSPISGHRSVSWYQQTPGQGLQFLFEYFSETQRNKGNFPGRFSGRQFSNSRSEMNVSTLELGDSALYLCASSRGRVQETQYFGPGTRLLVL.

This chain uses TRBV7-2 with TRBJ1-1, with D hard to call. Trimming left V 0 bases short and J 0 bases short, with 5 bases between. Germline loops: CDR1 SGHTA, CDR2 FQGNSA. This CDR3 has 14 amino acids. This chain's CDR3 is CASSLAQMNTEAFF. Written as DNA, the CDR3 is TGTGCCAGCAGCTTAGCCCAGATGAACACTGAAGCTTTCTTT.

This clone was found a few times. CDR3 nucleotides: TGCAGTGCGCGCGCCTCCTACGAGCAGTACTTC. It yields the protein CSARASYEQYF. The chain carries TRBV20-1 and TRBJ2-7, with D unresolved. V gave up 6 bases and J gave up 0 bases, with 6 bases separating them. The CDR3 contains 11 residues. CDR1 is DFQATT, CDR2 SNEGSKA, per germline (reference sequence).

The chain links TRBV29-1 to TRBJ1-1; D is uncertain. V lost 6 bases to trimming and J lost 0 bases, with 20 bases between them. In germline, CDR1 is SQVTM, CDR2 ANQGSEA. The CDR3 is 16 residues long. In DNA, the CDR3 is TGCAGCGTCCCCTACTCGGGTTGGGATATGAACACTGAAGCTTTCTTT. It is translated as CSVPYSGWDMNTEAFF.